This T cell receptor beta chain is drawn from a study of response to subunit inactivated influenza vaccine. In germline, CDR1 is SGHTA, CDR2 FQGNSA. CDR3 length equals 14 residues. Between the trimmed V and J ends, which lost 5 bases and 5 bases, there was a span of 14 bases. This clonotype was recorded at least ten times. TCRdb reprocessed the RT-PCR reads with MiXCR, giving one entry per CDR3 protein. The sample lists 500,000 or so distinct CDR3 sequences, 15% to 20% occurring once. This receptor was obtained from a man aged 50 to 69 who received an inactivated influenza vaccine. The V and J genes are TRBV7-2 and TRBJ2-3, with D hard to call. This specimen consisted of CD4+ T cells sorted from PBMCs, obtained approximately 25 months after vaccination. The CDR3 loop reads CASSLSSGVDTQYF. The CDR3 DNA reads as TGTGCCAGCAGCCTCTCCTCAGGTGTAGATACGCAGTATTTT.